This paragraph covers one T cell receptor (beta chain) sequence. Its target is not known. The record originates from a study of response to subunit inactivated influenza vaccine. In germline, CDR1 is SGDLS, CDR2 YYNGEE. The CDR3 has 14 residues. V lost 4 bases, J lost 6 bases, and 5 bases stayed unmatched. TCRdb called the RT-PCR reads again in MiXCR, with one record for every CDR3 protein. This sample has fewer than 600,000 distinct CDR3 sequences, with 6% to 9% found just once. Study outcomes and limitations: Each seasonal influenza vaccination recruits few new T cells, the authors suggested.

This specimen consisted of PBMCs from blood, obtained roughly 24 months after vaccination. The chain has TRBV9 and TRBJ1-4, with TRBD1 identical over 8 bases. This clonotype originated in a man in his fifties or sixties who received an inactivated influenza vaccine. Written as DNA, the CDR3 is TGTGCCAGCAGCACAGGGGGAGGTTATGAAAAACTGTTTTTT. This codes for CASSTGGGYEKLFF.